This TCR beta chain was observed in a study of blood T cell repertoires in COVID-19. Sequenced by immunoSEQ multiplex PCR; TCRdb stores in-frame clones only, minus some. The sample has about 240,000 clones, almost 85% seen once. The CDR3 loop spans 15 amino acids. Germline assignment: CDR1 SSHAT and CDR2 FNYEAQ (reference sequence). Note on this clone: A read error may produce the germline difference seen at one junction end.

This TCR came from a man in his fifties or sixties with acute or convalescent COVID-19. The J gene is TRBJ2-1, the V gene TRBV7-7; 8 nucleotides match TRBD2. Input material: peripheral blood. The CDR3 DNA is TGTGCTAGCAGCTCCGGGGGGGGATCCTACAATGAGCAGTTCTTC. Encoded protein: CASSSGGGSYNEQFF.